This passage covers 11 T cell receptor beta chains from one sample sequenced in a study of T cell clones after liver transplantation. Here immunoSEQ multiplex PCR was the method, and the copy in TCRdb shows in-frame clones only, minus some. This repertoire shows 8,400 or so clones, 75% to 90% found once; its top ten account for under 50%. Sequencing used CD8+ T cells from blood, obtained before liver transplant. The receptors originated from a human donor who received a liver transplant.

The J gene is TRBJ2-7, the V gene TRBV18; 7 nucleotides align to TRBD1. J was trimmed by 0 bases and V by 1 base; bases with no gene match: 3. From germline, CDR1 is KGHSH and CDR2 LQKENI. CDR3 length: 15 residues. The CDR3, as DNA: TGTGCCAGCTCACCACAGGACAGGTTCTCCTACGAGCAGTACTTC. It yields the protein CASSPQDRFSYEQYF.

The chain recombines TRBV2 with TRBJ1-5; D perhaps matches TRBD1 (5 bases). V lost 4 bases to trimming and J lost 0 bases, with 10 bases between them. Germline V CDR1 and CDR2: SNHLY, FYNNEI. The CDR3 extends over 15 amino acids. This chain's CDR3 is CASSGGGGSNQPQHF. CDR3 DNA: TGTGCCAGCAGTGGGGGGGGAGGTAGCAATCAGCCCCAGCATTTT. Combining the CDR3 with reference TRBV2 and TRBJ1-5 gives the whole variable domain EPEVTQTPSHQVTQMGQEVILRCVPISNHLYFYWYRQILGQKVEFLVSFYNNEISEKSEIFDDQFSVERPDGSNFTLKIRSTKLEDSAMYFCASSGGGGSNQPQHFGDGTRLSIL.

The gene calls are TRBV9 and TRBJ1-5; D is ambiguous. Trimming removed 0 bases at V and 1 base at J, with 8 bases between. From germline, CDR1 is SGDLS and CDR2 YYNGEE. The CDR3 has 15 residues. The CDR3 coding sequence is TGTGCCAGCAGCGTAGACAGCGGGAGCAATCAGCCCCAGCATTTT. Residues: CASSVDSGSNQPQHF.

The rearrangement links TRBV10-1 to TRBJ2-3; weak D call: TRBD2 (6 bases). V shed 1 base and J shed 4 bases, with 15 bases lying between them. The CDR3 is made up of 16 amino acids. Germline V gene lookup returns CDR1 WNHNN and CDR2 SYGVQD (reference sequence). CDR3 amino acids: CASSELGLTGADTQYF. The CDR3 region has the DNA TGCGCCAGCAGTGAGTTGGGACTTACCGGCGCAGATACGCAGTATTTT.

The chain is built from TRBV28 and TRBJ1-1, with D hard to call. CDR1 and CDR2 from the germline V gene are MDHEN and SYDVKM. The V end lost 5 bases, the J end lost 3 bases, and 7 bases lay between the germline ends. The CDR3 length is 12 residues. The CDR3 DNA reads as TGTGCCAGCAGTGATTCGGACACTGAAGCTTTCTTT. As protein: CASSDSDTEAFF.

The V gene is TRBV28, the J gene TRBJ1-1; TRBD1 might be the D (5 bases). V was shortened by 7 bases and J by 4 bases, with 13 bases between the two germline ends. The CDR3 runs to 13 residues. CDR1 and CDR2 (germline): MDHEN, SYDVKM. CDR3 region: CASMPGPGTEAFF. The CDR3 nucleotides read TGTGCCAGCATGCCAGGGCCGGGCACTGAAGCTTTCTTT.

The chain couples TRBV27 to TRBJ1-5; a possible D gene is TRBD1 (6 bases). V was trimmed by 6 bases and J by 0 bases, leaving 21 bases between them. Looked up from germline, CDR1 is MNHEY and CDR2 is SMNVEV (reference sequence). This CDR3 is built from 18 residues. This CDR3 is CASSQIGTSSYSNQPQHF. In nucleotides, the CDR3 is TGTGCCAGCAGCCAAATCGGGACAAGTTCATATAGCAATCAGCCCCAGCATTTT.

The chain recombines TRBV30 with TRBJ2-1; possible D gene TRBD2, 6 bases. CDR1 GTSNPN and CDR2 SVGIG come from the germline V gene (reference sequence). CDR3 length: 14 residues. V was cut by 4 bases and J by 3 bases, with 13 bases left in between. The CDR3 loop is CAWTAGLVYNEQFF. The CDR3 nucleotides read TGTGCCTGGACTGCGGGGCTGGTCTACAATGAGCAGTTCTTC.

The chain uses TRBV6-6 and TRBJ1-1, with unresolved D. Germline loops: CDR1 MNHNY, CDR2 SVGAGI (reference sequence). The CDR3 has 13 amino acids. The ends were cut back, 6 bases at V and 1 base at J, with 9 bases in the middle. CDR3 DNA sequence: TGTGCCAGCAGAAACGCTAAGAACACTGAAGCTTTCTTT. Translation: CASRNAKNTEAFF.

The J gene is TRBJ1-6, the V gene TRBV19, with 9 bases matching TRBD1. The V gene end was trimmed by 3 bases and the J gene end by 6 bases; junction bases not matched to a gene: 6. The CDR3 sequence is 16 residues long. Germline values: CDR1 LNHDA, CDR2 SQIVND (reference sequence). The CDR3, as DNA: TGTGCCAGTAGTATTATTGGGACAGGGCCTAATTCACCCCTCCACTTT. Translated, it gives CASSIIGTGPNSPLHF.

This clone came up once. This rearrangement joins TRBV21-1 to TRBJ2-4; the table's TRBD1 call for D was not verified on the DNA. TRBV21-1 is a pseudogene locus. The CDR3 is 16 amino acids. Here the CDR3 reads CAREGQANMAKNIQYF. The CDR3 region has the DNA TGTGCCAGAGAGGGACAGGCTAATATGGCCAAAAACATTCAGTACTTC.